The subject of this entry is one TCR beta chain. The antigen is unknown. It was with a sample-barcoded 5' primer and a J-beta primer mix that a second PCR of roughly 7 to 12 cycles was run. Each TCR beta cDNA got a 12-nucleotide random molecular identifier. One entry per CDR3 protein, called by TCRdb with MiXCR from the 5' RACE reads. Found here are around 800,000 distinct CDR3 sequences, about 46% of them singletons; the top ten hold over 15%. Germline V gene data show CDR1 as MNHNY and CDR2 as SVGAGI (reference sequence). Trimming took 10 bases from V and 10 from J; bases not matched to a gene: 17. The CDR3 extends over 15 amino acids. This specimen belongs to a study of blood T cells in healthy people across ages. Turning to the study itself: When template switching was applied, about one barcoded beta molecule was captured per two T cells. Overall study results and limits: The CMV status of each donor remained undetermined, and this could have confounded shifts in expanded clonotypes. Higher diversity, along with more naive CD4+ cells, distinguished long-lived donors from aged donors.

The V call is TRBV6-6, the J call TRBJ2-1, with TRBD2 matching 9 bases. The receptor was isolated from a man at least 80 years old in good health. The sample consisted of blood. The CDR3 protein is CATGGGRGKIREQFF. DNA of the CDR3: TGTGCCACGGGGGGCGGGAGGGGGAAAATTAGGGAGCAGTTCTTC.